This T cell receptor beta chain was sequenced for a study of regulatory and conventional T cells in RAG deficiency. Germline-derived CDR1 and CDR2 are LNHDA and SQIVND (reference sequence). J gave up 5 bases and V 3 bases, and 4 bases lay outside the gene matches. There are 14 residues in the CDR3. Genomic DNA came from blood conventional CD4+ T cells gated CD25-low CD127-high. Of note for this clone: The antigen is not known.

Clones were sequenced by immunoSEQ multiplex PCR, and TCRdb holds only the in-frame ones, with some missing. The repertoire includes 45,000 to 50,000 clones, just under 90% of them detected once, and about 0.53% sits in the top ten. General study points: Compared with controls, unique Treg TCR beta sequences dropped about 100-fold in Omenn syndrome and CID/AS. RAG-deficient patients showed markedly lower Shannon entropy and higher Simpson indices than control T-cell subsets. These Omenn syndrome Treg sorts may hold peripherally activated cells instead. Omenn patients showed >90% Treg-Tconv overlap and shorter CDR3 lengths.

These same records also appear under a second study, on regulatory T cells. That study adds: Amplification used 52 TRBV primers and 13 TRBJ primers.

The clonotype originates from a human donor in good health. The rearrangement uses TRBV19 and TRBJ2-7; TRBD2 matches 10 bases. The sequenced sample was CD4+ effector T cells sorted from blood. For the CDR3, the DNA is TGTGCCAGTAGTATGGCTAGCGGGAGCCACGAGCAGTACTTC. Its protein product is CASSMASGSHEQYF.